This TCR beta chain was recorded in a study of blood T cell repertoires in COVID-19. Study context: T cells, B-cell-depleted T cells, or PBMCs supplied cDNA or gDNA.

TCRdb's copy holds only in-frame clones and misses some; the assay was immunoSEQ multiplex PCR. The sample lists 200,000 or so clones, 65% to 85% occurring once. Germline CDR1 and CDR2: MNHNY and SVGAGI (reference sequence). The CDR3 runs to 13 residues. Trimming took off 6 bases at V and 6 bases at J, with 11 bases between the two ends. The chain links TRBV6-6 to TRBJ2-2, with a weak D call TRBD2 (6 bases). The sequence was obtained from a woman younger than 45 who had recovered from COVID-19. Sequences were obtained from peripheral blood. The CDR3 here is CASSTTSPGELFF. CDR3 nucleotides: TGTGCCAGCAGCACAACTAGCCCCGGGGAGCTGTTTTTT.